These 14 T cell receptor beta chains came from one sample sequenced in a study of cytomegalovirus exposure and HLA in healthy donors. Primers: 60 Vbeta forward and 13 Jbeta reverse. The repertoire was sequenced with immunoSEQ multiplex PCR; TCRdb's copy has only in-frame clones and lacks some. The sample yields approximately 120,000 clones, 73% seen once. Sequencing was carried out using PBMCs. The receptor source for this set is a man in his 60s in good health and CMV-seropositive.

V and J are TRBV11-2 and TRBJ1-4, with D perhaps matching TRBD1 (5 bases). The germline CDR1 and CDR2 sequences are SGHAT and FQNNGV. The CDR3 loop spans 13 amino acids. V gave up 1 base and J gave up 8 bases, with 8 bases separating them. The CDR3 DNA reads TGTGCCAGCAGCTTAGGGGGCTCCGAAAAACTGTTTTTT. Protein sequence: CASSLGGSEKLFF.

V and J are TRBV11-2 and TRBJ1-1; the D is unclear. This CDR3 contains 13 residues. From germline, CDR1 is SGHAT and CDR2 FQNNGV. Trimming removed 5 bases from V and 1 base from J, with 8 bases in between. The CDR3 region is CASSASGNTEAFF. The DNA for the CDR3 is TGTGCCAGCAGCGCCTCAGGGAACACTGAAGCTTTCTTT.

The chain recombines TRBV2 with TRBJ1-6; D gene ambiguous. In germline, CDR1 is SNHLY, CDR2 FYNNEI. Trimming cost V 6 bases and J 5 bases, with 11 bases left between them. This CDR3 is 14 amino acids long. DNA for the CDR3: TGTGCCAGCAGCGCCGGGAGGAATAATTCACCCCTCCACTTT. Protein product: CASSAGRNNSPLHF.

The chain employs TRBV9 and TRBJ2-2, with D tentatively TRBD1 (6 bases). The V end was cut by 6 bases, the J end by 5 bases, with 14 bases between. CDR3 length equals 14 residues. Germline V gives CDR1 SGDLS, CDR2 YYNGEE. The DNA for the CDR3 is TGTGCCAGCACGCCGCGGACAGATACCGGGGAGCTGTTTTTT. Protein sequence: CASTPRTDTGELFF.

The J gene is TRBJ1-6, the V gene TRBV5-8; TRBD1 is a possible D gene (6 bases). The germline V gene encodes CDR1 SGHTS and CDR2 YDEGEE. CDR3 length: 15 residues. With 4 bases removed from V and 7 bases from J, the gap between germline ends came to 15 bases. Written as DNA, the CDR3 is TGTGCCAGCAGCCATTACAGGGTTGGGAATTCACCCCTCCACTTT. It yields the protein CASSHYRVGNSPLHF.

This chain connects TRBV9 to TRBJ2-5; 16 positions match TRBD2. In germline, CDR1 is SGDLS, CDR2 YYNGEE. Trimming removed 4 bases from V and 2 bases from J; junction bases left unmatched: 8. The CDR3 runs to 18 residues. The chain's CDR3 is CASSPGTSGGGVQETQYF. The CDR3 coding sequence is TGTGCCAGCAGCCCAGGGACTAGCGGGGGGGGCGTGCAAGAGACCCAGTACTTC.

This clone has only a few counts. V usage is TRBV2 and J usage is TRBJ2-3, with TRBD2 matching over 10 bases. Per the germline V gene, CDR1 is SNHLY and CDR2 is FYNNEI. This CDR3 is 17 amino acids long. With 5 bases clipped from V and 2 bases from J, the junction kept 10 bases outside the gene matches. The CDR3, as DNA: TGTGCCAGCAGTAAGCGGGGGGGCCCTTTTCCCACAGATACGCAGTATTTT. It specifies CASSKRGGPFPTDTQYF.

The chain is built from TRBV2 and TRBJ1-3, with D maybe TRBD1 (6 bases). The germline V gene has CDR1 SNHLY and CDR2 FYNNEI. The CDR3 loop spans 14 amino acids. With 10 bases removed from V and 0 bases from J, the gap between germline ends came to 13 bases. The chain's CDR3 is CATTGDFSGNTIYF. The CDR3 bases are TGTGCCACGACAGGCGACTTCTCTGGAAACACCATATATTTT.

The rearrangement joins TRBV14 to TRBJ1-4, with a tentative D call TRBD1 (5 bases). Germline-derived CDR1 and CDR2 are SGHDN and FVKESK. Deletions cut 2 bases from V and 8 bases from J, with 15 bases between. CDR3 length: 15 amino acids. This CDR3 is CASSQQQWAGEKLFF. As DNA, the CDR3 is TGTGCCAGCAGCCAACAACAGTGGGCAGGGGAAAAACTGTTTTTT. Complete variable domain (other parts from reference TRBV14 and TRBJ1-4): EAGVTQFPSHSVIEKGQTVTLRCDPISGHDNLYWYRRVMGKEIKFLLHFVKESKQDESGMPNNRFLAERTGGTYSTLKVQPAELEDSGVYFCASSQQQWAGEKLFFGSGTQLSVL.

The genes are TRBV28 and TRBJ1-3; no reliable D call. Trimming removed 7 bases from V and 4 bases from J, with 14 bases in between. This CDR3 is 14 amino acids long. Germline V gives CDR1 MDHEN, CDR2 SYDVKM. The CDR3 region has the DNA TGTGCCAGCATCCTCGGGTTTTCAGGAAACACCATATATTTT. It is translated as CASILGFSGNTIYF.

The J gene is TRBJ1-2, the V gene TRBV19, with D possibly matching TRBD1 (5 bases). Trimming pared 5 bases from V and 2 bases from J, leaving 9 bases between. The CDR3 loop spans 13 amino acids. Germline loops: CDR1 LNHDA, CDR2 SQIVND (reference sequence). The DNA of the CDR3 is TGTGCCAGTAGTGCCAGGGCCAACTATGGCTACACCTTC. Translated: CASSARANYGYTF. Complete variable domain (other parts from reference TRBV19 and TRBJ1-2): DGGITQSPKYLFRKEGQNVTLSCEQNLNHDAMYWYRQDPGQGLRLIYYSQIVNDFQKGDIAEGYSVSREKKESFPLTVTSAQKNPTAFYLCASSARANYGYTFGSGTRLTVV.

The V gene is TRBV28, the J gene TRBJ2-1; TRBD2 agrees at 8 bases. This CDR3 has 14 amino acids. The germline V gene has CDR1 MDHEN and CDR2 SYDVKM. The ends lost 3 bases at V and 7 bases at J; junction bases unmatched: 5. The CDR3 sequence is CASSFLQRGNEQFF. Here the CDR3 DNA reads TGTGCCAGCAGTTTTCTCCAGCGGGGGAATGAGCAGTTCTTC.

A remark on this clone: One end of the junction varies from germline; a read error may be responsible. The chain carries TRBV28 and TRBJ2-1; a weak D match, TRBD2 (7 bases). This CDR3 is built from 14 residues. The germline CDR1 and CDR2 sequences are MDHEN and SYDVKM. The CDR3 spells CASCFRGRVKEQFF. The CDR3 DNA reads TGTGCCAGCTGTTTTAGGGGGAGGGTTAAGGAGCAGTTCTTC.

This clone was observed a few times. The CDR3 DNA reads TGTGCCTGGAAAGGGACATCTATGAACACTGAAGCTTTCTTT. Translation gives CAWKGTSMNTEAFF. The rearrangement uses TRBV30 and TRBJ1-1; D perhaps matches TRBD1 (6 bases). Trimming removed 4 bases at V and 0 bases at J, with 12 bases between. The CDR3 spans 14 residues. Germline V gene lookup returns CDR1 GTSNPN and CDR2 SVGIG (reference sequence).